What follows are 30 T cell receptor beta chains derived from one specimen sequenced in a study of breast tumors, draining lymph nodes, adjacent tissues. Axillary draining lymph nodes of breast cancer patients supplied the node samples. TCRdb re-analysed the multiplex PCR reads in MiXCR, keeping a single row per CDR3 protein. This sample has around 140,000 distinct CDR3 sequences, with under 25% found just once. The sequenced sample was axillary lymph node tissue. The receptors derive from a female donor with breast cancer. Some clones in this sample may be carry-over from other donors' samples.

This chain uses TRBV5-4 with TRBJ2-1; D is perhaps TRBD2 (6 bases). The germline gives CDR1 SGHNT, CDR2 YYREEE (reference sequence). The CDR3 runs 15 residues. The V end was cut by 0 bases, the J end by 0 bases, with 7 bases between. CDR3 sequence: CASSLVGGSYNEQFF. The CDR3 coding sequence is TGTGCCAGCAGCTTGGTGGGGGGCTCCTACAATGAGCAGTTCTTC.

This clonotype was counted at least ten times. The chain is built from TRBV18 and TRBJ1-6, with 7 bases identical to TRBD1. Losses at the gene ends were 3 bases for V and 9 bases for J; bases not matched to a gene: 8. This CDR3 has 15 amino acids. The germline gives CDR1 KGHSH, CDR2 LQKENI. The CDR3 protein is CASSPTTGRGSPLHF. The DNA for the CDR3 is TGTGCCAGCTCACCCACGACAGGGCGCGGTTCACCCCTCCACTTT.

This clonotype was detected a few times. A much larger clone is a single base away; this may be a read error. The rearrangement joins TRBV20-1 to TRBJ1-2; possibly TRBD1 for D (5 bases). The V and J ends lost 5 bases and 0 bases respectively, with 13 bases between them. The CDR3 extends over 14 amino acids. Per the germline V gene, CDR1 is DFQATT and CDR2 is SNEGSKA (reference sequence). DNA of the CDR3: TGCAGTGCTTCCCGACTGGGACCTAACTATGGCTACACCTTC. Protein: CSASRLGPNYGYTF.

Remarks on this clonotype: This may come from a read error, since a much larger clone is one base off. This rearrangement joins TRBV7-2 to TRBJ2-7; tentatively, D is TRBD1 (5 bases). Trimming left V 1 base short and J 3 bases short, with 13 bases between. The CDR3 has 15 residues. Germline V lookup: CDR1 SGHTA, CDR2 FQGNSA. The CDR3 loop is CASSLGGTRRYEQYF. DNA for the CDR3: TGTGCCAGCAGCTTAGGGGGCACCCGACGCTACGAGCAGTACTTC.

This clonotype was found many times. CDR3 nucleotide sequence: TGTGCCACCAGTGACACGACAGGGGCAGGCGAGACCCAGTACTTC. Its translation is CATSDTTGAGETQYF. J is TRBJ2-5 and V is TRBV24-1; TRBD1 matches at 8 bases. Trimming removed 4 bases from V and 5 bases from J; junction bases left unmatched: 8. The CDR3 is made up of 15 amino acids. The germline gives CDR1 KGHDR, CDR2 SFDVKD.

A remark on this clonotype: A read error may be the cause here, since a much bigger clone is one base away. This chain connects TRBV5-1 to TRBJ2-3; either TRBD1 or TRBD2 may fit D (5 bases each). Germline V gene data show CDR1 as SGHRS and CDR2 as YFSETQ. The CDR3 has 16 residues. V shed 2 bases and J shed 2 bases, with 15 bases lying between them. The CDR3 spells CASSLGDGAFTDTQYF. The CDR3 DNA is TGCGCCAGCAGCTTAGGGGACGGGGCTTTCACAGATACGCAGTATTTT. Together with reference TRBV5-1 and TRBJ2-3, the CDR3 gives the full variable domain: KAGVTQTPRYLIKTRGQQVTLSCSPISGHRSVSWYQQTPGQGLQFLFEYFSETQRNKGNFPGRFSGRQFSNSRSEMNVSTLELGDSALYLCASSLGDGAFTDTQYFGPGTRLTVL.

A note on this clonotype: A read error is possible here, since a much larger clone lies one base away. The chain links TRBV6-1 to TRBJ2-1, with 7 bases matching TRBD1. CDR3 length: 17 residues. Per the germline V gene, CDR1 is MNHNS and CDR2 is SASEGT. V gave up 6 bases and J gave up 2 bases; unmatched junction bases: 13. This CDR3 is CASRWWDSLITYNEQFF. The CDR3 DNA follows: TGTGCCAGCAGGTGGTGGGACAGCTTAATCACCTACAATGAGCAGTTCTTC.

On this clonotype: One base away lies a much larger clone, so this may be a sequencing read error. This chain links TRBV9 with TRBJ1-2; D is ambiguous. The CDR3 length is 14 residues. CDR1 is SGDLS and CDR2 is YYNGEE in the germline V gene. The ends were cut back, 1 base at V and 8 bases at J, with 15 bases in the middle. CDR3 amino acids: CASSVNRDGFGYTF. DNA for the CDR3: TGTGCCAGCAGCGTAAACCGTGATGGGTTCGGCTACACCTTC.

To note about this clonotype: A read error may be the cause here, since a much bigger clone is one base away. Since no conserved phenylalanine or tryptophan closes the CDR3, a read error is the likely cause. The gene calls are TRBV19 and TRBJ2-5; 12 bases map to TRBD2. Germline V gene sequence: CDR1 LNHDA, CDR2 SQIVND (reference sequence). The trim removed 1 base at V and 4 bases at J, leaving 7 bases unmatched. The CDR3 is made up of 17 amino acids. DNA for the CDR3: TGTGCCAGTAGTATAGTTCTAGCGGGAGGGTATAGAGAGACCCAGTACATC. Translated: CASSIVLAGGYRETQYI.

The CDR3 protein is CASGGWSNQPQHF. CDR3 coding DNA: TGTGCCAGCGGGGGATGGAGCAATCAGCCCCAGCATTTT. The rearrangement links TRBV28 to TRBJ1-5; weak D call: TRBD1 (5 bases). The germline V gene encodes CDR1 MDHEN and CDR2 SYDVKM. CDR3 length: 13 residues. The V end lost 8 bases, the J end lost 1 base, and 9 bases lay between the germline ends.

This clonotype has at least ten counts. The chain has TRBV2 and TRBJ2-5; a weak D match, TRBD2 (5 bases). This CDR3 is 12 amino acids long. The V gene's germline CDR1 is SNHLY and CDR2 FYNNEI. Trimming took 7 bases from V and 4 from J, leaving 10 bases between them. The CDR3 spells CASNSRGETQYF. CDR3 DNA: TGTGCCAGCAACTCTCGGGGAGAGACCCAGTACTTC.

This clonotype was counted many times. J is TRBJ2-7 and V is TRBV20-1; D might be TRBD1 (6 bases). CDR1 DFQATT and CDR2 SNEGSKA come from the germline V gene (reference sequence). V shed 5 bases and J shed 6 bases, with 17 bases lying between them. This CDR3 has 13 residues. CDR3 coding DNA: TGCAGTGCTGGACACAGGGAAAATAGCGAGCAGTACTTC. Its translation is CSAGHRENSEQYF.

At least ten counts were recorded for this clonotype. The J gene is TRBJ1-5, the V gene TRBV20-1; D gene unclear. Germline CDR1 is DFQATT and CDR2 is SNEGSKA (reference sequence). This CDR3 region has 13 residues. The V end lost 3 bases, the J end lost 2 bases, and 8 bases lay between the germline ends. In DNA form, the CDR3 reads TGCAGTGCTAGTCGTACCCGCAATCAGCCCCAGCATTTT. Residues: CSASRTRNQPQHF.

Turning to this clonotype: This may stem from a read error, because a much larger clone lies one nucleotide away. The CDR3 ends on some other residue instead of the conserved phenylalanine or tryptophan, so this is likely a read error. The V and J genes are TRBV9 and TRBJ2-1; D is ambiguous. This CDR3 is built from 15 residues. Germline CDR1 reads SGDLS; CDR2 reads YYNGEE. Trimming took off 0 bases at V and 4 bases at J, with 11 bases between the two ends. The CDR3 bases are TGTGCCAGCAGCGTAGCCTTCGGTGGTTACAATGAGCAGTTCCTC. It is translated as CASSVAFGGYNEQFL.

This chain links TRBV20-1 with TRBJ2-3, with no clear D. CDR1 is DFQATT, CDR2 SNEGSKA, per germline (reference sequence). Trimming removed 6 bases from V and 4 bases from J, with 11 bases in between. The CDR3 runs to 12 residues. Here the CDR3 reads CSASSGADTQYF. CDR3 bases: TGCAGTGCCAGCAGTGGGGCAGATACGCAGTATTTT.

The sample holds many counts of this clonotype. This chain joins TRBV30 and TRBJ2-7; no firm D call. V was shortened by 0 bases and J by 0 bases, with 12 bases between the two germline ends. Germline V gene sequence: CDR1 GTSNPN, CDR2 SVGIG (reference sequence). The CDR3 is 15 amino acids. The CDR3 loop reads CAWSVPSQISYEQYF. CDR3 coding DNA: TGTGCCTGGAGTGTACCATCCCAGATCTCCTACGAGCAGTACTTC.

This clonotype was found many times. This rearrangement joins TRBV7-2 to TRBJ2-1; D is uncertain. The CDR3 extends over 11 amino acids. Germline V gives CDR1 SGHTA, CDR2 FQGNSA. Trimming removed 0 bases from V and 9 bases from J, with 3 bases in between. DNA for the CDR3: TGTGCCAGCAGCTTAGCCAGTGAGCAGTTCTTC. Its translation is CASSLASEQFF.

The gene calls are TRBV3-1 and TRBJ2-1, with 8 bases identical to TRBD2. Germline V lookup: CDR1 LGHDT, CDR2 YNNKEL (reference sequence). V gave up 6 bases and J gave up 4 bases; unmatched junction bases: 17. CDR3 size: 18 residues. The CDR3 region has the DNA TGTGCCAGCAGGCAACCCGGGGTAGCGGGAAGGGGGTACAATGAGCAGTTCTTC. Protein sequence: CASRQPGVAGRGYNEQFF.

The chain combines TRBV28 with TRBJ1-5; TRBD1 is a possible D gene (5 bases). Germline CDR1 is MDHEN and CDR2 is SYDVKM. V dropped 10 bases and J dropped 1 base, with 11 bases sitting between them. The CDR3 has 13 amino acids. The CDR3 DNA reads as TGTGCCACCAGAGGGGTGAGCAATCAGCCCCAGCATTTT. Protein product: CATRGVSNQPQHF.

Many counts were recorded for this clonotype. The chain has TRBV20-1 and TRBJ2-5; 10 positions match TRBD2. J was trimmed by 3 bases and V by 3 bases; bases with no gene match: 7. Germline V CDR1 and CDR2: DFQATT, SNEGSKA (reference sequence). The CDR3 has 15 amino acids. CDR3 DNA sequence: TGCAGTGCTAGTCCCATAGCGGGAGGAGAAGAGACCCAGTACTTC. Residues: CSASPIAGGEETQYF.

The chain combines TRBV6-5 with TRBJ2-6, with D perhaps TRBD1 or TRBD2 (5 bases each). The CDR3 covers 19 residues. Germline V gene lookup returns CDR1 MNHEY and CDR2 SVGAGI. The ends were cut back, 5 bases at V and 2 bases at J, with 22 bases in the middle. CDR3 region: CASSPRGGSSSAGANVLTF. CDR3 bases: TGTGCCAGCAGTCCCCGTGGGGGATCGAGCAGCGCTGGGGCCAACGTCCTGACTTTC.

This clonotype was seen ten or more times. The rearrangement uses TRBV7-3 and TRBJ2-3, with TRBD2 matching 7 bases. CDR1 and CDR2 from the germline V gene are SGHTA and FQGTGA. The CDR3 runs 13 residues. With V trimmed by 5 bases and J by 6 bases, 5 bases remained unmatched. CDR3 sequence (DNA): TGTGCCAGCAGCCCAGGGCGGGGGGATACGCAGTATTTT. This encodes CASSPGRGDTQYF. The full variable domain, with the rest looked up from reference TRBV7-3 and TRBJ2-3, is GAGVSQTPSNKVTEKGKYVELRCDPISGHTALYWYRQSLGQGPEFLIYFQGTGAADDSGLPNDRFFAVRPEGSVSTLKIQRTERGDSAVYLCASSPGRGDTQYFGPGTRLTVL.

Remarks on this clonotype: The conserved phenylalanine or tryptophan normally closing the CDR3 is absent here, so this likely arose from a read error. The J gene is TRBJ1-2, the V gene TRBV28; tentatively, D is TRBD1 (5 bases). Per the germline V gene, CDR1 is MDHEN and CDR2 is SYDVKM. Trimming took 2 bases from V and 6 from J, leaving 19 bases between them. The CDR3 is 16 amino acids. CDR3 loop: CASSLSPGSGLHGYTL. The CDR3 nucleotides are TGTGCCAGCAGTTTAAGCCCAGGGTCCGGTTTGCATGGCTACACCCTC.

This clonotype appeared a single time. Being one base from a much bigger clone, this may be a read error. The chain recombines TRBV12-5 with TRBJ1-2; 7 positions match TRBD1. Germline CDR1 reads LGHNT; CDR2 reads FRNRAP. There are 14 residues in the CDR3. Trimming removed 5 bases from V and 6 bases from J; junction bases left unmatched: 9. This chain's CDR3 is CASGRDSQIHGYTF. The CDR3 DNA is TGTGCTAGTGGTCGGGACAGCCAAATCCATGGCTACACCTTC.

The chain employs TRBV27 and TRBJ2-2, with 7 bases matching TRBD2. In germline, CDR1 is MNHEY, CDR2 SMNVEV (reference sequence). The CDR3 sequence is 16 residues long. The trim removed 2 bases at V and 3 bases at J, leaving 6 bases unmatched. CDR3 coding DNA: TGTGCCAGCAGTTTAAGGGCGGGAGACGACACCGGGGAGCTGTTTTTT. This translates into CASSLRAGDDTGELFF.

This clonotype has at least ten counts. V gene TRBV7-6 combines with J gene TRBJ2-5; D possibly corresponds to TRBD2 (6 bases). From germline, CDR1 is SGHVS and CDR2 FNYEAQ. The V gene lost 1 base and the J gene lost 3 bases, with 12 bases spanning the gap. The CDR3 covers 15 residues. Here the CDR3 DNA reads TGTGCCAGCAGCTTAGGAGCGGGCGACAAAGAGACCCAGTACTTC. Its translation is CASSLGAGDKETQYF.

The chain uses TRBV27 and TRBJ1-5; the match to TRBD1 covers 8 bases. From germline, CDR1 is MNHEY and CDR2 SMNVEV (reference sequence). This CDR3 spans 16 amino acids. The V and J ends lost 5 bases and 4 bases, in that order; junction bases with no gene match: 10. This CDR3 reads CASSPYRGDGNQPQHF. Here the CDR3 DNA reads TGTGCCAGCAGTCCCTACAGGGGGGATGGGAATCAGCCCCAGCATTTT.

This clonotype has ten or more counts. The chain is built from TRBV12-3 or TRBV12-4 and TRBJ2-1, with 7 bases lining up with TRBD1. V trimming: 3 bases; J trimming: 9 bases; junction bases outside the gene matches: 26. The length of the CDR3 is 20 residues. CDR3 loop: CASSFGWTGEMLYRTGEQFF. CDR3 nucleotides: TGTGCCAGCAGTTTTGGGTGGACAGGAGAAATGCTCTACCGGACAGGTGAGCAGTTCTTC.

This clonotype was recorded at least ten times. The CDR3 DNA sequence: TGTGCCAGTAGTCTGACTAGCGGGTTCTCCTACGAGCAGTACTTC. This codes for CASSLTSGFSYEQYF. The chain carries TRBV19 and TRBJ2-7, with 10 bases fitting TRBD2. The CDR3 covers 15 residues. With 5 bases clipped from V and 0 bases from J, the junction kept 4 bases outside the gene matches. Germline V gives CDR1 LNHDA, CDR2 SQIVND (reference sequence). Combining the CDR3 with reference TRBV19 and TRBJ2-7 gives the whole variable domain DGGITQSPKYLFRKEGQNVTLSCEQNLNHDAMYWYRQDPGQGLRLIYYSQIVNDFQKGDIAEGYSVSREKKESFPLTVTSAQKNPTAFYLCASSLTSGFSYEQYFGPGTRLTVT.

The gene calls are TRBV18 and TRBJ2-2; 9 bases are shared with TRBD1. The CDR3 runs to 16 residues. V lost 4 bases to trimming and J lost 4 bases; unmatched junction nucleotides: 7. Germline V gene data show CDR1 as KGHSH and CDR2 as LQKENI. The CDR3 sequence: CASSLAGTGTTGELFF. The CDR3 DNA follows: TGTGCCAGCTCACTAGCCGGGACAGGGACCACCGGGGAGCTGTTTTTT.